The rows below give T cell receptor beta chains drawn from one sample of a study of human versus mouse CDR3 diversity and MHC coevolution. This table comes from immunoSEQ multiplex PCR, and its TCRdb copy is limited to in-frame clones, with some not included. The top ten hold around 1.3% of the sample, which has tens of thousands of clones, about 93% seen once. The material sequenced was naive CD4+ T cells from blood. The receptors were sampled from a person aged 30-70 years in good health. Each CDR3 is given without its conserved first and last residue.

CDR3 protein	V gene	J gene
ASSGQGKGYT	TRBV5-4	TRBJ1-2
ASSDGLGDYEQY	TRBV6-5	TRBJ2-7
ASSHTRTTGNTIY	TRBV14	TRBJ1-3
ASSTPQSSSYNEQF	TRBV19	TRBJ2-1
AISERGGNYGYT	TRBV10-3	TRBJ1-2
ATGRPETAGTYEQY	TRBV15	TRBJ2-7
ASSALRGGDTYEQY	TRBV4-2	TRBJ2-7
ASSLAADSTDQPQH	TRBV7-6	TRBJ1-5
ASTLLDRGNGYT	TRBV6-1	TRBJ1-2
ASSLNQIAGVFANEQF	TRBV7-2	TRBJ2-1